This TCR beta chain was identified in a study of OX40 agonist ivuxolimab in advanced cancers. About the research overall: Given to patients was ivuxolimab, an agonistic anti-OX40 (CD134) antibody. Notes on the study in general: The antigen specificity of the peripheral T cells (those that were expanded) was not determined. At 0.1 to 3.0 mg/kg and by week 6, clonal expansion occurred in CD4+ and CD8+ blood T cells.

On this clone: What it binds is not known.

In germline, CDR1 is MNHEY, CDR2 SMNVEV (reference sequence). V shed 6 bases, J shed 4 bases, and the junction held 1 base outside the gene matches. This CDR3 is built from 13 residues. Generated by immunoSEQ multiplex PCR, the TCRdb table keeps only in-frame clones and is missing some. Of tens of thousands of clones listed, about nine tenths are singletons. The V and J genes are TRBV27 and TRBJ2-3, with 10 nucleotides matching TRBD1. The sequenced sample was CD4+ or CD8+ T cells sorted from blood, obtained in a trial of the OX40 agonist ivuxolimab. The receptor was isolated from an adult with an advanced solid tumor such as melanoma, head and neck, liver or kidney cancer. CDR3 loop: CASRTGGADTQYF. CDR3 DNA: TGTGCCAGCAGGACAGGGGGCGCAGATACGCAGTATTTT.